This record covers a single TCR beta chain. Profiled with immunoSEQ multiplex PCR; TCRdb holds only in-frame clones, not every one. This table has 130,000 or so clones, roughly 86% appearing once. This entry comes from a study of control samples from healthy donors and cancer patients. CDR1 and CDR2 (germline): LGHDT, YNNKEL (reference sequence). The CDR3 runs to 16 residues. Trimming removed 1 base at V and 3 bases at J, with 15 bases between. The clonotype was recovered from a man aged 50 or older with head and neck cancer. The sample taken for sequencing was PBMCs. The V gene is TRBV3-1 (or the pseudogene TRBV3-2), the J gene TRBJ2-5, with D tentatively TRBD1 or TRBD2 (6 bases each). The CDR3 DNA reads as TGTGCCAGCAGCCAAGCTAGGGGGGTGGGCGAAGAGACCCAGTACTTC. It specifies CASSQARGVGEETQYF.